Shown below are 17 T cell receptor beta chains from a single sample sequenced in a study of OX40 agonist ivuxolimab in advanced cancers. Sequenced by immunoSEQ multiplex PCR; TCRdb stores in-frame clones only, minus some. This table has 75,000 or so clones, less than 90% appearing once. The source material was CD4+ or CD8+ T cells sorted from blood, sampled in a trial of the OX40 agonist ivuxolimab. These receptors were taken from an adult with an advanced solid tumor such as melanoma, head and neck, liver or kidney cancer.

This clone has only a few counts. The chain couples TRBV2 to TRBJ1-2, with D uncertain. This CDR3 spans 11 amino acids. Per the germline V gene, CDR1 is SNHLY and CDR2 is FYNNEI. The ends were cut back, 5 bases at V and 6 bases at J, with 7 bases in the middle. In DNA form, the CDR3 reads TGTGCCAGCAGTCTTGTTAATGGCTACACCTTC. Its translation: CASSLVNGYTF.

The J gene is TRBJ2-7, the V gene TRBV21-1; whether TRBD2, the table's D call, matches the DNA was not checked. TRBV21-1 is annotated as a pseudogene. The CDR3 sequence is 15 residues long. CDR3: CASSKAETSSYEQYF. The CDR3 DNA sequence: TGTGCCAGCAGCAAAGCGGAAACTAGCAGCTACGAGCAGTACTTC.

The chain employs TRBV19 and TRBJ1-2; a weak D match, TRBD1 (6 bases). With 4 bases removed from V and 3 bases from J, the gap between germline ends came to 30 bases. CDR1 is LNHDA and CDR2 is SQIVND in the germline V gene (reference sequence). The CDR3 has 20 amino acids. The CDR3 region has the DNA TGTGCCAGTAGTACGCCTGATCTCGGGACAAGAGACCTTTTGGACTATGGCTACACCTTC. Its protein is CASSTPDLGTRDLLDYGYTF.

The genes are TRBV28 and TRBJ1-2; D not certain. Deletions cut 5 bases from V and 4 bases from J, with 14 bases between. The CDR3 runs 14 residues. CDR1 and CDR2 from the germline V gene are MDHEN and SYDVKM. The CDR3 DNA is TGTGCCAGCAGTCGTCGAGCCTGGACCTATGGCTACACCTTC. Its translation: CASSRRAWTYGYTF.

The CDR3 nucleotides read TGTGCCAGCAGCCGCCTCGGCCAGAACACCGGGGAGCTGTTTTTT. Amino acid sequence: CASSRLGQNTGELFF. The chain joins TRBV7-9 to TRBJ2-2; D is uncertain. Trimming stripped 5 bases from V and 1 base from J, with 11 bases between. Per germline, CDR1 SEHNR and CDR2 FQNEAQ (reference sequence). The CDR3 spans 15 residues. The variable domain in full, completed from reference TRBV7-9 and TRBJ2-2, reads DTGVSQNPRHKITKRGQNVTFRCDPISEHNRLYWYRQTLGQGPEFLTYFQNEAQLEKSRLLSDRFSAERPKGSFSTLEIQRTEQGDSAMYLCASSRLGQNTGELFFGEGSRLTVL.

DNA for the CDR3: TGTGCCAGCAGCCGACAGGGTCGGCAAGAGACCCAGTACTTC. Translated: CASSRQGRQETQYF. This chain connects TRBV2 to TRBJ2-5; 7 bases agree with TRBD1. This CDR3 is 14 amino acids long. Germline CDR1 is SNHLY and CDR2 is FYNNEI. Trimming at V came to 6 bases and at J to 2 bases, leaving 6 bases not matched to a gene.

This chain links TRBV7-2 with TRBJ1-4, with 10 positions matching TRBD1. The CDR3 extends over 16 amino acids. Germline CDR1 SGHTA, CDR2 FQGNSA. Trimming removed 1 base from V and 4 bases from J; junction bases left unmatched: 3. CDR3 protein: CASSLGDRGHNEKLFF. In DNA, the CDR3 is TGTGCCAGCAGCTTAGGGGACAGGGGCCATAATGAAAAACTGTTTTTT. The whole variable domain, filled in from reference TRBV7-2 and TRBJ1-4, reads GAGVSQSPSNKVTEKGKDVELRCDPISGHTALYWYRQSLGQGLEFLIYFQGNSAPDKSGLPSDRFSAERTGGSVSTLTIQRTQQEDSAVYLCASSLGDRGHNEKLFFGSGTQLSVL.

This clone was found a few times. V is TRBV30 and J is TRBJ2-7; D assignment may be TRBD1 or TRBD2 (6 bases each). The CDR3 is 13 residues long. V was cut by 3 bases and J by 2 bases, with 11 bases left in between. Germline lookup yields CDR1 GTSNPN and CDR2 SVGIG (reference sequence). DNA of the CDR3: TGTGCCTGGAGCAACGGGGGCACCTACGAGCAGTACTTC. Translated: CAWSNGGTYEQYF. Full variable domain (rest looked up from reference TRBV30 and TRBJ2-7): SQTIHQWPATLVQPVGSPLSLECTVEGTSNPNLYWYRQAAGRGLQLLFYSVGIGQISSEVPQNLSASRPQDRQFILSSKKLLLSDSGFYLCAWSNGGTYEQYFGPGTRLTVT.

This sequence joins TRBV4-3 and TRBJ2-1, with D possibly being TRBD1 or TRBD2 (6 bases each). The V end lost 0 bases, the J end lost 10 bases, and 10 bases lay between the germline ends. The CDR3 length is 13 residues. CDR1 LGHNA and CDR2 YSLEER come from the germline V gene. The CDR3 spells CASSQDRGEEQFF. The CDR3 DNA follows: TGCGCCAGCAGCCAAGATAGGGGGGAAGAGCAGTTCTTC.

This clone has just one count. This CDR3 reads CASSDFGREERAFF. Written as DNA, the CDR3 is TGTGCCAGCAGTGATTTCGGGAGGGAAGAACGAGCTTTCTTT. The gene calls are TRBV6-1 and TRBJ1-1; no definite D call. The CDR3 covers 14 residues. The germline V gene has CDR1 MNHNS and CDR2 SASEGT. With 3 bases removed from V and 10 bases from J, the gap between germline ends came to 18 bases.

J is TRBJ1-1 and V is TRBV7-3; D may be TRBD1 (5 bases). The CDR3 totals 14 residues. Between the trimmed V and J ends, which lost 2 bases and 6 bases, there was a span of 13 bases. The germline V gene encodes CDR1 SGHTA and CDR2 FQGTGA. The CDR3, as DNA: TGTGCCAGCAGCTTAGAACGGGGACTATCTGAAGCTTTCTTT. Translation gives CASSLERGLSEAFF.

About this clone: A read error may account for a junction end that differs from germline. This chain uses TRBV7-9 with TRBJ2-1, with 9 bases fitting TRBD2. In germline, CDR1 is SEHNR, CDR2 FQNEAQ (reference sequence). This CDR3 spans 15 amino acids. CDR3 sequence: CASSIAGAPHNEQFF. The CDR3 region has the DNA TGTGCCAGCAGCATAGCGGGAGCCCCCCACAATGAGCAGTTCTTC.

The rearrangement uses TRBV13 and TRBJ2-1; D is possibly TRBD1 (6 bases). The CDR3 is 17 residues long. Per the germline V gene, CDR1 is PRHDT and CDR2 is FYEKMQ (reference sequence). Trimming shortened V by 0 bases and J by 2 bases, and 14 bases separated the two germline ends. CDR3: CASSLGLGGFTYNEQFF. In DNA form, the CDR3 reads TGTGCCAGCAGCTTAGGCTTAGGGGGTTTCACCTACAATGAGCAGTTCTTC.

The genes are TRBV27 and TRBJ1-1, with a weak D call TRBD1 (5 bases). V was cut by 8 bases and J by 1 base, with 14 bases left in between. Germline loops: CDR1 MNHEY, CDR2 SMNVEV (reference sequence). CDR3 length: 14 residues. The DNA of the CDR3 is TGTGCCAGCGGCGGGGCGGTTAGGAACACTGAAGCTTTCTTT. It encodes CASGGAVRNTEAFF.

J is TRBJ2-7 and V is TRBV29-1, with a weak D call TRBD2 (6 bases). Trimming pared 4 bases from V and 3 bases from J, leaving 16 bases between. CDR3 length equals 14 residues. Germline V gives CDR1 SQVTM, CDR2 ANQGSEA. CDR3 amino acids: CSVVWPSGVYEQYF. CDR3 nucleotide sequence: TGCAGCGTTGTCTGGCCCTCGGGGGTCTACGAGCAGTACTTC.

The CDR3, as DNA: TGTGCCAGCTCACCACTTGACATACTCCAAGAGACCCAGTACTTC. It is translated as CASSPLDILQETQYF. The rearrangement uses TRBV18 and TRBJ2-5; D is unresolved. The ends were cut back, 1 base at V and 1 base at J, with 10 bases in the middle. The CDR3 totals 15 residues. In germline, CDR1 is KGHSH, CDR2 LQKENI.

This clone has just a few counts. V is TRBV5-1 and J is TRBJ2-7, with D uncertain. Germline CDR1 reads SGHRS; CDR2 reads YFSETQ. The CDR3 is 13 residues long. Deletions cut 0 bases from V and 4 bases from J, with 8 bases between. The CDR3 loop reads CASSLEVGYEQYF. CDR3 nucleotide sequence: TGCGCCAGCAGCTTGGAAGTGGGGTACGAGCAGTACTTC.